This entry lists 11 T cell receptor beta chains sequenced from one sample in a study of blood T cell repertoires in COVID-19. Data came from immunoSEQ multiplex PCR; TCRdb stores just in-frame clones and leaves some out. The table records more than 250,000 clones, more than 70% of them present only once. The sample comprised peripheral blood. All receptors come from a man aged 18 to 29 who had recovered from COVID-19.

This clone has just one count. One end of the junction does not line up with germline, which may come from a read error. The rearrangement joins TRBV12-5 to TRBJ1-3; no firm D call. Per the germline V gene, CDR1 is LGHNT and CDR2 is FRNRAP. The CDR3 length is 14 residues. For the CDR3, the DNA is TGTGCTAGTGGTCCTTATGCACCTGGCAACACCATATATTTT. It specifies CASGPYAPGNTIYF.

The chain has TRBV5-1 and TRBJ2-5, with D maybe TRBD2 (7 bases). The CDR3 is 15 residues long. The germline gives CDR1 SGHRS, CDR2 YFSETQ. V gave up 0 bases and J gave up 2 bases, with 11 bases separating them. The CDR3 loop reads CASSLVGGEQETQYF. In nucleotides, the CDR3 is TGCGCCAGCAGCTTGGTAGGGGGGGAACAAGAGACCCAGTACTTC.

CDR3 nucleotide sequence: TGTGCCAGCAGCACGCCGGACGGAAGGGGTGAAAAACTGTTTTTT. Protein product: CASSTPDGRGEKLFF. This rearrangement joins TRBV7-2 to TRBJ1-4; TRBD1 might be the D (5 bases). Germline-derived CDR1 and CDR2 are SGHTA and FQGNSA. The CDR3 runs 15 residues. V gave up 5 bases and J gave up 7 bases, with 17 bases separating them.

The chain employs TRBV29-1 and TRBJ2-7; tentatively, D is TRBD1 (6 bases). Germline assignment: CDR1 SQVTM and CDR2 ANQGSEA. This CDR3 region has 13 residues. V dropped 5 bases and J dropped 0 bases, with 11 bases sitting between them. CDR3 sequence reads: CSVRQASSYEQYF. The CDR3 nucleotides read TGCAGCGTTAGACAGGCGAGCTCCTACGAGCAGTACTTC.

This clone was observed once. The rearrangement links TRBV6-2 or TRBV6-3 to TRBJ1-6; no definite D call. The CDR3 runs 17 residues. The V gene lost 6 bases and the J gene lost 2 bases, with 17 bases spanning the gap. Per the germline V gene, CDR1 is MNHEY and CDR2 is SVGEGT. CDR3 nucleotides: TGTGCCAGCAGCCCTGGAGGAGGGAGGACCTATAATTCACCCCTCCACTTT. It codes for CASSPGGGRTYNSPLHF.

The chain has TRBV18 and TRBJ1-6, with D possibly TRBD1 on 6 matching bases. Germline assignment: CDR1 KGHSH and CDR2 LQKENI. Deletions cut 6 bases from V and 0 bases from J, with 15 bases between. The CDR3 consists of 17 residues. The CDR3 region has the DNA TGTGCCAGCTCCGAGACAGGCTCAAGCTCCTATAATTCACCCCTCCACTTT. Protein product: CASSETGSSSYNSPLHF.

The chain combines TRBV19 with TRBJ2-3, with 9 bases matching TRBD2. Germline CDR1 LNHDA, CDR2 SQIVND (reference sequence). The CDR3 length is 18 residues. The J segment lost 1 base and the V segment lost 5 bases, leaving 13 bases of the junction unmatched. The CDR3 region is CASSSGLATGDGTDTQYF. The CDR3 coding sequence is TGTGCCAGTAGTTCCGGACTAGCGACGGGGGACGGCACAGATACGCAGTATTTT.

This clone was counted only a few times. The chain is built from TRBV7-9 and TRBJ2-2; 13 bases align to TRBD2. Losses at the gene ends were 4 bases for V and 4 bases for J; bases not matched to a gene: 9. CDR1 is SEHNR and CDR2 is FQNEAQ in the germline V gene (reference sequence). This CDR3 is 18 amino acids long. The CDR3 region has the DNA TGTGCCAGCAGCTATACCTCGGGACTAGCGGGATTCACCGGGGAGCTGTTTTTT. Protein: CASSYTSGLAGFTGELFF.

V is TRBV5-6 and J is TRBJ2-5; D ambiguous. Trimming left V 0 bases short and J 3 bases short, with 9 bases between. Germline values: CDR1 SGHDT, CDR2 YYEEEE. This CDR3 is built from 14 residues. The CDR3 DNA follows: TGTGCCAGCAGCTTGGGTCAGCGTGAAGAGACCCAGTACTTC. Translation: CASSLGQREETQYF.

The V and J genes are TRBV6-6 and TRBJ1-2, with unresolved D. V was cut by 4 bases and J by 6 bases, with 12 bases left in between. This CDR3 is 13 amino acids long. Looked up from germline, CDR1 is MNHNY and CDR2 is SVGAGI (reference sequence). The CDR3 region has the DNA TGTGCCAGCAGTTCCCCTACGAGGGATGGCTACACCTTC. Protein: CASSSPTRDGYTF.

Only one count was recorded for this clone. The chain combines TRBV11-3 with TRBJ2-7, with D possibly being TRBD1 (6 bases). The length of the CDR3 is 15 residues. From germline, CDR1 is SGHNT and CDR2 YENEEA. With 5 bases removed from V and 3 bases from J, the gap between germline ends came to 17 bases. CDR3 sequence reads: CASSLGGGRYYEQYF. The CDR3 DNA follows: TGTGCCAGCAGCCTTGGGGGCGGAAGATACTACGAGCAGTACTTC.